This TCR beta chain was recorded in a study of Ad26.COV2.S vaccination and SARS-CoV-2 variants. Per germline, CDR1 SGHVS and CDR2 FNYEAQ. This CDR3 comprises 15 residues. V shed 5 bases and J shed 0 bases, with 13 bases lying between them. The repertoire was sequenced with immunoSEQ multiplex PCR; TCRdb's copy has only in-frame clones and lacks some. The sample carries over 100,000 clones, roughly 80% recorded once. V is TRBV7-6 and J is TRBJ1-1; D may be TRBD1 (5 bases). The starting material was peripheral blood, obtained after recovery from COVID-19. The sequence derives from a human donor who had recovered from COVID-19. CDR3 DNA: TGTGCCAGCAGCCCACTCGCAGGGATGAACACTGAAGCTTTCTTT. As protein: CASSPLAGMNTEAFF.